The clone carrying this T cell receptor (beta chain) was counted ten times or more. Its antigen remains unknown. Germline-derived CDR1 and CDR2 are MDHEN and SYDVKM. V shed 10 bases and J shed 1 base, with 10 bases lying between them. The CDR3 runs to 12 residues. The iRepertoire nested amplicon-rescue multiplex PCR amplified TCR alpha and beta CDR3s from RNA. MiXCR, applied by TCRdb to the multiplex PCR reads, yields one record per CDR3 protein. The table has about 180,000 distinct CDR3 sequences, 43% seen once. These data are taken from a study of glioma-infiltrating T cells. Study observations and caveats: Tissue-blood divergence was below expectation in non-neoplastic patients, above in gliomas.

The chain joins TRBV28 to TRBJ1-1; TRBD1 might be the D (6 bases). Sequencing was done on a sample of glioma tissue, nonneoplastic brain tissue, or PBMCs (not recorded which). The source is a human donor with low-grade glioma or glioblastoma, undergoing nonglioma brain surgery, or in good health (not recorded which). DNA of the CDR3: TGTGCCATTAAGACAGGGAACACTGAAGCTTTCTTT. Its translation is CAIKTGNTEAFF.